The 26 T cell receptor beta chains presented below share a single source sample, sequenced in a study of blood T cells in healthy people across ages. A second roughly 6 to 11 cycle PCR used barcoded and J-beta primers. TCRdb re-derived calls from the 5' RACE reads in MiXCR, one entry per CDR3 protein. In the table there are about 1.4 million distinct CDR3 sequences, approximately 59% of which are singletons. The material sequenced was blood. These receptors all come from a man aged 18 to 35 in good health.

The chain couples TRBV5-1 to TRBJ2-1; TRBD2 agrees at 12 bases. The CDR3 consists of 16 residues. Losses at the gene ends were 0 bases for V and 7 bases for J; bases not matched to a gene: 5. Germline V CDR1 and CDR2: SGHRS, YFSETQ. CDR3 DNA: TGCGCCAGCAGCTTGGGGCTAGCGGGAGGGTTTAATGAGCAGTTCTTC. Encoded protein: CASSLGLAGGFNEQFF.

This clonotype showed up just once. The rearrangement uses TRBV30 and TRBJ1-2; the D gene is possibly TRBD1 (5 bases). Trimming left V 4 bases short and J 6 bases short, with 18 bases between. Germline CDR1 GTSNPN, CDR2 SVGIG (reference sequence). The CDR3 spans 14 residues. The CDR3 DNA follows: TGTGCCTGGATGCAGGGCCGCCTTCAGGATGGCTACACCTTC. Translated: CAWMQGRLQDGYTF.

The rearrangement uses TRBV24-1 and TRBJ1-4, with 7 bases identical to TRBD1. CDR1 and CDR2 from the germline V gene are KGHDR and SFDVKD. Germline trimming cut 0 bases from V and 4 bases from J; bases unmatched to any gene: 16. The CDR3 extends over 20 amino acids. CDR3 sequence reads: CATSDLPDRSSDRSNEKLFF. The CDR3 DNA follows: TGTGCCACCAGTGATTTGCCCGATCGGAGCTCGGACAGGAGTAATGAAAAACTGTTTTTT.

The chain combines TRBV7-2 with TRBJ2-4, with a weak D call TRBD2 (6 bases). The CDR3 runs 15 residues. V gave up 3 bases and J gave up 4 bases, with 13 bases separating them. Germline CDR1 reads SGHTA; CDR2 reads FQGNSA. The CDR3 DNA follows: TGTGCCAGCAGCTTGGTGGGGGAGGAAAAAAACATTCAGTACTTC. This gives the protein CASSLVGEEKNIQYF.

As regards this clonotype: At one end the junction does not follow the germline gene, possibly because of a read error. V is TRBV4-2 and J is TRBJ1-1; 9 bases align to TRBD1. Germline CDR1 is LGHNA and CDR2 is YNFKEQ. CDR3 size: 15 residues. The CDR3 region is CASSWSGTGFPEVFF. For the CDR3, the DNA is TGTGCCAGCAGCTGGTCCGGGACAGGGTTTCCCGAAGTTTTCTTT.

This chain links TRBV30 with TRBJ2-7; a possible D gene is TRBD2 (5 bases). The germline gives CDR1 GTSNPN, CDR2 SVGIG (reference sequence). The CDR3 sequence is 11 residues long. For the CDR3, the DNA is TGTGTCAGCGGTACCGCCTACGAGCAGTACTTC. This encodes CVSGTAYEQYF.

This clonotype has at least ten counts. The chain employs TRBV11-2 and TRBJ2-7; no firm D call. Between the trimmed V and J ends, which lost 5 bases and 1 base, there was a span of 6 bases. CDR1 and CDR2 from the germline V gene are SGHAT and FQNNGV. The CDR3 totals 12 residues. CDR3 amino acids: CASSGRSYEQYF. CDR3 nucleotides: TGTGCCAGCAGCGGTAGGTCCTACGAGCAGTACTTC.

The chain carries TRBV29-1 and TRBJ1-1; D ambiguous. Trimming left V 4 bases short and J 4 bases short, with 13 bases between. The length of the CDR3 is 13 residues. Looked up from germline, CDR1 is SQVTM and CDR2 is ANQGSEA. CDR3 sequence reads: CSVVGEGSTEAFF. The CDR3 region has the DNA TGCAGCGTTGTTGGTGAAGGGAGCACTGAAGCTTTCTTT.

The chain has TRBV4-1 and TRBJ2-5, with 10 bases identical to TRBD1. CDR1 MGHRA and CDR2 YSYEKL come from the germline V gene. This CDR3 region has 14 residues. The ends lost 6 bases at V and 5 bases at J; junction bases unmatched: 6. CDR3 coding DNA: TGCGCCAGCAGGGGGACAGGGGCTTTCGAGACCCAGTACTTC. This encodes CASRGTGAFETQYF.

The chain joins TRBV3-1 to TRBJ2-7; 7 bases align to TRBD1. Trimming cost V 3 bases and J 1 base; bases outside gene matches: 6. The CDR3 runs to 15 residues. CDR1 and CDR2 from the germline V gene are LGHDT and YNNKEL (reference sequence). Here the CDR3 DNA reads TGTGCCAGCAGCCACGATCCGGGACAGTCCTACGAGCAGTACTTC. Its translation: CASSHDPGQSYEQYF.

This clonotype was counted between two and nine times. The chain carries TRBV20-1 and TRBJ2-1, with D hard to call. This CDR3 is 14 amino acids long. Germline-derived CDR1 and CDR2 are DFQATT and SNEGSKA (reference sequence). V dropped 0 bases and J dropped 4 bases, with 10 bases sitting between them. The CDR3 nucleotides are TGCAGTGCTAGAGATGGGCGCGGATACAATGAGCAGTTCTTC. Translation gives CSARDGRGYNEQFF.

This sequence joins TRBV7-2 and TRBJ2-7, with D possibly TRBD2 on 6 matching bases. The CDR3 totals 13 residues. The V gene's germline CDR1 is SGHTA and CDR2 FQGNSA. Trimming removed 5 bases from V and 5 bases from J, with 13 bases in between. The CDR3 loop is CASSPGGSDEQYF. Here the CDR3 DNA reads TGTGCCAGCAGCCCCGGGGGATCTGACGAGCAGTACTTC.

To note about this clonotype: One end of the junction does not line up with germline, which may come from a read error. This chain connects TRBV9 to TRBJ2-1; 14 bases are shared with TRBD2. This CDR3 spans 17 amino acids. Germline V gene lookup returns CDR1 SGDLS and CDR2 YYNGEE. The DNA of the CDR3 is TGTGCCAGCAGCGTAGCTCCGGGACTAGCGGGAGCCAATGGGCAGTTCTTC. Its protein is CASSVAPGLAGANGQFF.

This clonotype has just a few counts. The rearrangement joins TRBV7-9 to TRBJ2-7, with unresolved D. Looked up from germline, CDR1 is SEHNR and CDR2 is FQNEAQ (reference sequence). The CDR3 length is 11 residues. The V gene lost 1 base and the J gene lost 11 bases, with 9 bases spanning the gap. CDR3 DNA: TGTGCCAGCAGCTTAGGACGAGCCGAGTACTTC. Translation gives CASSLGRAEYF.

The V gene is TRBV20-1, the J gene TRBJ2-7; a possible D gene is TRBD2 (7 bases). The DNA end is a closer match to TRBJ2-5, so the J assignment may be wrong. Germline V lookup: CDR1 DFQATT, CDR2 SNEGSKA (reference sequence). The CDR3 is 13 residues long. CDR3 protein: CSERGGGLETQYF. The CDR3 DNA reads TGCAGTGAAAGAGGGGGGGGATTGGAGACCCAGTACTTC.

The V and J genes are TRBV24-1 and TRBJ2-4; 7 bases align to TRBD1. Germline V lookup: CDR1 KGHDR, CDR2 SFDVKD. The CDR3 consists of 13 residues. Germline trimming cut 5 bases from V and 8 bases from J; bases unmatched to any gene: 5. CDR3 sequence reads: CATSALTGHIQYF. In DNA, the CDR3 is TGTGCCACCAGTGCCCTGACAGGGCACATTCAGTACTTC.

This clonotype appeared a few times. This rearrangement joins TRBV25-1 to TRBJ2-3; D gene uncertain. There are 13 residues in the CDR3. Germline V gives CDR1 MGHDK, CDR2 SYGVNS. V dropped 4 bases and J dropped 6 bases, with 11 bases sitting between them. The CDR3 here is CASSGHGADTQYF. CDR3 nucleotides: TGTGCCAGCAGTGGTCATGGTGCCGATACGCAGTATTTT.

This clonotype has a handful of counts. V and J are TRBV7-8 and TRBJ2-3, with D perhaps TRBD1 (6 bases). V gave up 1 base and J gave up 6 bases, with 14 bases separating them. Germline CDR1 is SGHVS and CDR2 is FQNEAQ. This CDR3 is 15 amino acids long. The CDR3 coding sequence is TGTGCCAGCAGCTTAGGACCTCGGACAGTTGATACGCAGTATTTT. Translated, it gives CASSLGPRTVDTQYF.

The chain employs TRBV6-1 and TRBJ2-5, with D possibly called TRBD1 or TRBD2 (5 bases each). V was trimmed by 3 bases and J by 1 base, leaving 15 bases between them. The CDR3 has 16 residues. From germline, CDR1 is MNHNS and CDR2 SASEGT. The CDR3 loop reads CASSDWATGLQETQYF. In DNA, the CDR3 is TGTGCCAGCAGTGACTGGGCTACAGGACTCCAAGAGACCCAGTACTTC.

This clonotype was seen many times. The chain couples TRBV20-1 to TRBJ2-1, with TRBD2 identical over 8 bases. V shed 0 bases and J 12 bases; nucleotides not matched to a gene: 10. Germline lookup yields CDR1 DFQATT and CDR2 SNEGSKA (reference sequence). The CDR3 length is 14 residues. The chain's CDR3 is CSAREGLVSDGQFF. As DNA, the CDR3 is TGCAGTGCTAGAGAGGGACTAGTTTCGGATGGGCAGTTCTTC.

This chain uses TRBV6-6 with TRBJ2-3, with D uncertain. Germline values: CDR1 MNHNY, CDR2 SVGAGI (reference sequence). The CDR3 has 12 amino acids. The V end was cut by 5 bases, the J end by 2 bases, with 5 bases between. The CDR3 nucleotides are TGTGCCAGCAGTGAGGCCACAGATACGCAGTATTTT. As protein: CASSEATDTQYF.

This clonotype was seen a few times. The gene calls are TRBV29-1 and TRBJ2-1, with D possibly being TRBD2 (5 bases). There are 13 residues in the CDR3. V lost 0 bases to trimming and J lost 7 bases, with 10 bases between them. Germline CDR1 is SQVTM and CDR2 is ANQGSEA. CDR3 DNA: TGCAGCGTTGAAGATTTTAGCGAAAATGAGCAGTTCTTC. Protein product: CSVEDFSENEQFF.

This clonotype occurred a few times. V and J are TRBV28 and TRBJ2-7; D is unclear. The CDR3 is 15 amino acids. The germline V and J ends were trimmed by 3 bases and 7 bases, with 19 bases remaining between them. Germline CDR1 MDHEN, CDR2 SYDVKM. In nucleotides, the CDR3 is TGTGCCAGCAGTTTGACCGCCGCCGGGTGGGGAGAGCAGTACTTC. It is translated as CASSLTAAGWGEQYF.

The V and J genes are TRBV5-1 and TRBJ2-1; 10 bases fit TRBD2. After removal of 4 bases from V and 0 bases from J, the junction contained 10 bases not matched to a gene. The germline CDR1 and CDR2 sequences are SGHRS and YFSETQ. The CDR3 sequence is 18 residues long. CDR3 nucleotides: TGCGCCAGCAGCCCGGGACTAGCGAGTCACAGCTCCTACAATGAGCAGTTCTTC. Its protein is CASSPGLASHSSYNEQFF.

This chain joins TRBV7-2 and TRBJ1-4, with TRBD1 as a possible D gene (5 bases). The CDR3 covers 15 residues. The ends were cut back, 2 bases at V and 5 bases at J, with 12 bases in the middle. The germline gives CDR1 SGHTA, CDR2 FQGNSA. The CDR3 sequence is CASSLLRAENEKLFF. Written as DNA, the CDR3 is TGTGCCAGCAGCTTACTCAGGGCCGAAAATGAAAAACTGTTTTTT. The complete variable domain, with remaining parts taken from reference TRBV7-2 and TRBJ1-4, reads GAGVSQSPSNKVTEKGKDVELRCDPISGHTALYWYRQSLGQGLEFLIYFQGNSAPDKSGLPSDRFSAERTGGSVSTLTIQRTQQEDSAVYLCASSLLRAENEKLFFGSGTQLSVL.

This clonotype was seen only a few times. The chain uses TRBV20-1 and TRBJ2-7; D not resolved. Trimming removed 2 bases at V and 2 bases at J, with 16 bases between. The germline CDR1 and CDR2 sequences are DFQATT and SNEGSKA (reference sequence). The CDR3 has 15 amino acids. The CDR3 here is CSARSGETPTYEQYF. The DNA of the CDR3 is TGCAGTGCTAGAAGTGGGGAAACCCCCACCTACGAGCAGTACTTC.